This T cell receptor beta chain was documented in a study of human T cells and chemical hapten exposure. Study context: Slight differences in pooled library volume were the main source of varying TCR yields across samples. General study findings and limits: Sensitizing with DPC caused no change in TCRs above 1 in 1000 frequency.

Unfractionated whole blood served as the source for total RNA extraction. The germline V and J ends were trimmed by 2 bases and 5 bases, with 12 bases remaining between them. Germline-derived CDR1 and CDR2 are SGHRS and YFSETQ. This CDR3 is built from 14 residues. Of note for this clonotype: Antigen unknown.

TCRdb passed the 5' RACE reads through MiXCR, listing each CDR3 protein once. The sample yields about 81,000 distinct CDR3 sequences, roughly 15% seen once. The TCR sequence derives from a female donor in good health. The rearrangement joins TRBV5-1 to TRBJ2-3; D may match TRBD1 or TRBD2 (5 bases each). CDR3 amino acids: CASSFDSGGDTQYF. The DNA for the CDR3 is TGCGCCAGCAGCTTCGACTCTGGGGGAGATACGCAGTATTTT.